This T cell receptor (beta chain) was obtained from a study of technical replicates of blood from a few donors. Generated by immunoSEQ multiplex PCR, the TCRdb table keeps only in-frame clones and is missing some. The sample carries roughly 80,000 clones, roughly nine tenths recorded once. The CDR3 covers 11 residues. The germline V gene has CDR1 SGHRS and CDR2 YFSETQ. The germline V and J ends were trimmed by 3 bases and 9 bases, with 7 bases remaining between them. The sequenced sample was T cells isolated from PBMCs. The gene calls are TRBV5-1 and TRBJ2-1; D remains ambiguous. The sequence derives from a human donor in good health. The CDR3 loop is CASSSPSEQFF. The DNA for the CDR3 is TGCGCCAGCAGCTCCCCTTCTGAGCAGTTCTTC.